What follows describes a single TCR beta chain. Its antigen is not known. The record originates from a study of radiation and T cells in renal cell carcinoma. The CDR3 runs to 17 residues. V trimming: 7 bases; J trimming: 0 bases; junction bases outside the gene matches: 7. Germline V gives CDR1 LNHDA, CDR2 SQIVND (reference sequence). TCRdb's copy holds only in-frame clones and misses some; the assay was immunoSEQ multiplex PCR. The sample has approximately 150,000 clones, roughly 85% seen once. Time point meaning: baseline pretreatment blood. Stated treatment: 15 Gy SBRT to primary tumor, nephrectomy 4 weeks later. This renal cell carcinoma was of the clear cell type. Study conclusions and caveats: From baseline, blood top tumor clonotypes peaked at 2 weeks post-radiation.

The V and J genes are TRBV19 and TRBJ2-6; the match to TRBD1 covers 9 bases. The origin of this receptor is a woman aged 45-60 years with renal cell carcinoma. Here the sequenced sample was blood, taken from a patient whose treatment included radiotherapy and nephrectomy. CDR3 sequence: CASTAGQGNSGANVLTF. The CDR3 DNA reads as TGTGCCAGTACTGCGGGACAGGGAAACTCTGGGGCCAACGTCCTGACTTTC.